Listed below are T cell receptor beta chains from one sample, sequenced in a study of blood T cell repertoires in COVID-19. Using immunoSEQ multiplex PCR, the repertoire was profiled, and TCRdb retains in-frame clones only, with some absent. The table shows about 170,000 clones, with roughly 91% occurring only once. The sample comprised peripheral blood. Source of these receptors: a man in his forties or fifties who had recovered from COVID-19. Each CDR3 is given with its conserved first and last residue. A D gene is named only where the DNA matches it firmly. Only part of the rows carry a size: once, few, many, or a class if the clone is expanded.

abundance	d_gene	v_gene	j_gene	CDR3nt	CDR3aa
NA	TRBD2	TRBV29-1	TRBJ2-3	TGCAGCGTCCCGAGCGGGAGTCGGACAGATACGCAGTATTTT	CSVPSGSRTDTQYF
NA	TRBD2	TRBV5-6	TRBJ2-3	TGTGCCAGCAGCCCGGACGGCGGGGGGAGCACAGATACGCAGTATTTT	CASSPDGGGSTDTQYF
NA	NA	TRBV19	TRBJ2-7	TGTGCCAGTAGCATAGAGGGTTTTGGGGCTTACGAGCAGTACTTC	CASSIEGFGAYEQYF
NA	TRBD1	TRBV10-3	TRBJ2-7	TGTGCCATCAGTGAGTCCACAGGGGGCCGGGACGAGCAGTACTTC	CAISESTGGRDEQYF
NA	TRBD1	TRBV10-1	TRBJ2-1	TGCGCCATCCAACAAACAGGGGCTGCCTACAATGAGCAGTTCTTC	CAIQQTGAAYNEQFF
few	NA	TRBV2	TRBJ2-2	TGTGCCAGCACGGCCACTCAGGGGTCCGGGGAGCTGTTTTTT	CASTATQGSGELFF
NA	TRBD1	TRBV7-2	TRBJ2-3	TGTGCCAGCAGCCCACGACAGGGCAAAACGGCGCAGTATTTT	CASSPRQGKTAQYF
NA	TRBD1	TRBV5-6	TRBJ1-4	TGTGCCAGCAGCAAAAACAGGGGTTCTAATGAAAAACTGTTTTTT	CASSKNRGSNEKLFF
NA	NA	TRBV13	TRBJ2-1	TGTGCCAGCAGCGGTGGAGGGCTTAATGAGCAGTTCTTC	CASSGGGLNEQFF
NA	NA	TRBV19	TRBJ1-1	TGTGCCAGTAGTATAGATCTCCGGCGGGGGGTCATGACTGAAGCTTTCTTT	CASSIDLRRGVMTEAFF
NA	TRBD2	TRBV2	TRBJ2-7	TGTGCCAGCACAAGACTAGCGGGAGTGATCTACGAGCAGTACTTC	CASTRLAGVIYEQYF
NA	TRBD2	TRBV3-1/TRBV3-2	TRBJ2-3	TGTGCCAGCAGCCCAAAGCGGGAGAGAAAGAATACGCAGTATTTT	CASSPKRERKNTQYF
NA	NA	TRBV29-1	TRBJ1-3	TGCAGCGCAGACAGCTACTCTGGAAACACCATATATTTT	CSADSYSGNTIYF
NA	TRBD1	TRBV7-2	TRBJ1-5	TGTGCCAGCAGCTTGCGGGACAGGGCTCATTCCCCGCCCCAGCCCCAGCATTTT	CASSLRDRAHSPPQPQHF
NA	NA	TRBV9	TRBJ2-7	TGTGCCAGCAGCGCCGGTTCTCGGGGGTCCTACGAGCAGTACTTC	CASSAGSRGSYEQYF
few	TRBD2	TRBV7-9	TRBJ2-2	TGTGCCAGCACCCCCCAGATAGCGGGGGCCCGACCCTACACCGGGGAGCTGTTTTTT	CASTPQIAGARPYTGELFF
NA	NA	TRBV7-9	TRBJ2-7	TGTGCCAGCGGTCGAGGCTCCTACGAGCAGTACTTC	CASGRGSYEQYF
NA	NA	TRBV5-4	TRBJ1-2	TGTGCCAGCAGCTTGTTGGAAACGGGAGGCTACACCTTC	CASSLLETGGYTF